The 21 T cell receptor beta chains below were found in one sample sequenced in a study of T cell clones after liver transplantation (dated by TCRdb to about 2019). Libraries came from the immunoSEQ multiplex PCR assay. Not all clones reach the TCRdb copy of this immuneACCESS table, which keeps in-frame sequences only. Checked studies attribute under half of the gap to unresolved V genes and leave the rest unexplained. This sample lists roughly 12,000 clones; approximately 73% were detected once. The ten largest clonotypes hold roughly 31% of the sample. Material: CD8+ T cells from blood, obtained at the 22-month timepoint. The receptor source for this set is a human patient who received a liver transplant. Because of the transplant, the T cells may be the graft donor's rather than the patient's own.

The chain employs TRBV5-1 and TRBJ1-2, with TRBD1 as a possible D gene (6 bases). V lost 0 bases to trimming and J lost 8 bases, with 17 bases between them. Germline assignment: CDR1 SGHRS and CDR2 YFSETQ. The CDR3 spans 15 residues. The CDR3 DNA follows: TGCGCCAGCAGCTTGGCCCCCCTCGGGGGCCGCGGCTACACCTTC. Its translation is CASSLAPLGGRGYTF.

This chain links TRBV19 with TRBJ2-7; D is unclear. Germline V gives CDR1 LNHDA, CDR2 SQIVND (reference sequence). This CDR3 comprises 14 residues. Trimming left V 3 bases short and J 2 bases short, with 11 bases between. The CDR3 bases are TGTGCCAGTAGTATCTTCAACGGACCCTACGAGCAGTACTTC. Translating it yields CASSIFNGPYEQYF.

The chain couples TRBV6-6 to TRBJ2-2, with D unclear. CDR1 and CDR2 (germline): MNHNY, SVGAGI (reference sequence). The CDR3 runs 13 residues. The V end was cut by 2 bases, the J end by 3 bases, with 4 bases between. The CDR3 nucleotides read TGTGCCAGCAGTTACAGGGACACCGGGGAGCTGTTTTTT. Translated, it gives CASSYRDTGELFF.

The gene calls are TRBV19 and TRBJ2-1; D is possibly TRBD1 (5 bases). Trimming removed 5 bases at V and 2 bases at J, with 19 bases between. The CDR3 covers 17 residues. Germline CDR1 and CDR2: LNHDA and SQIVND (reference sequence). CDR3 loop: CASSPLGALGPYNEQFF. The CDR3 coding sequence is TGTGCCAGTAGTCCTCTTGGGGCCCTAGGACCCTACAATGAGCAGTTCTTC.

This clone was counted a single time. This rearrangement joins TRBV16 to TRBJ2-1; 11 positions match TRBD2. V shed 2 bases and J 8 bases; nucleotides not matched to a gene: 2. CDR1 is KGHSY, CDR2 FQNENV, per germline. CDR3 size: 14 residues. The CDR3 reads CASSQTLAGDEQFF. CDR3 in DNA: TGTGCCAGCAGCCAAACACTAGCGGGAGATGAGCAGTTCTTC.

The chain carries TRBV7-2 and TRBJ2-7; 12 bases are a match to TRBD2. Germline assignment: CDR1 SGHTA and CDR2 FQGNSA. J was trimmed by 0 bases and V by 5 bases; bases with no gene match: 11. The CDR3 is 18 amino acids. The CDR3 DNA follows: TGTGCCAGCAGCCCGGGACTAGCGGGCGGGATGTTCTCCTACGAGCAGTACTTC. This gives the protein CASSPGLAGGMFSYEQYF.

The V call is TRBV5-1, the J call TRBJ1-6; no clear D. CDR1 and CDR2 (germline): SGHRS, YFSETQ. This CDR3 has 16 amino acids. V was clipped by 4 bases and J by 8 bases, with 19 bases between them. The CDR3, as DNA: TGCGCCAGCAGCCAAGAAATGGGGAGGGTCGATTCACCCCTCCACTTT. Residues: CASSQEMGRVDSPLHF.

The chain links TRBV5-5 to TRBJ1-3, with unresolved D. The CDR3 length is 14 residues. CDR1 is SGHKS and CDR2 is YYEKEE in the germline V gene (reference sequence). Trimming cost V 4 bases and J 2 bases, with 10 bases left between them. The CDR3 DNA reads as TGTGCCAGCAGCCGCGACTCGGCTGGAAACACCATATATTTT. Protein product: CASSRDSAGNTIYF.

This chain connects TRBV29-1 to TRBJ2-1; 10 nucleotides match TRBD1. This CDR3 is 18 amino acids long. V shed 0 bases and J 5 bases; nucleotides not matched to a gene: 13. Germline CDR1 is SQVTM and CDR2 is ANQGSEA. CDR3 DNA: TGCAGCGTTGAAGATCTCTCCTCAGACAGGGGGCTCAACAATGAGCAGTTCTTC. It specifies CSVEDLSSDRGLNNEQFF.

The rearrangement joins TRBV7-2 to TRBJ2-1; the D is unclear. CDR3 length: 12 residues. Trimming stripped 1 base from V and 8 bases from J, with 6 bases between. CDR1 is SGHTA, CDR2 FQGNSA, per germline. The CDR3, as DNA: TGTGCCAGCAGCTTAGATGATGATGAGCAGTTCTTC. Its protein product is CASSLDDDEQFF.

This chain connects TRBV6-5 to TRBJ1-2; D is ambiguous. Germline V CDR1 and CDR2: MNHEY, SVGAGI. CDR3 length equals 15 residues. Between the trimmed V and J ends, which lost 5 bases and 3 bases, there was a span of 16 bases. The CDR3 is CASSPRNIGHYGYTF. The CDR3 coding sequence is TGTGCCAGCAGTCCCCGAAATATAGGACACTATGGCTACACCTTC.

J is TRBJ2-1 and V is TRBV5-1; D not resolved. Germline assignment: CDR1 SGHRS and CDR2 YFSETQ. The CDR3 spans 15 residues. Deletions cut 0 bases from V and 0 bases from J, with 7 bases between. CDR3 region: CASSLGGSSYNEQFF. The DNA for the CDR3 is TGCGCCAGCAGCTTGGGGGGAAGCTCCTACAATGAGCAGTTCTTC.

The rearrangement uses TRBV7-6 and TRBJ1-1; possible D gene TRBD1, 6 bases. The germline V and J ends were trimmed by 6 bases and 8 bases, with 10 bases remaining between them. Per the germline V gene, CDR1 is SGHVS and CDR2 is FNYEAQ. The CDR3 runs to 11 residues. CDR3 in amino acids: CASREGGEAFF. The CDR3 coding sequence is TGTGCCAGCAGAGAGGGGGGGGAAGCTTTCTTT.

The count of this clone is one. V gene TRBV7-9 combines with J gene TRBJ2-1; 7 bases line up with TRBD1. The germline gives CDR1 SEHNR, CDR2 FQNEAQ (reference sequence). The CDR3 consists of 16 residues. J was trimmed by 5 bases and V by 5 bases; bases with no gene match: 12. The CDR3, as DNA: TGTGCCAGCAGCAAAGGACCGACAGGGATCGACAATGAGCAGTTCTTC. Amino acids: CASSKGPTGIDNEQFF.

The chain employs TRBV9 and TRBJ2-7; possible D gene TRBD1, 5 bases. CDR1 is SGDLS, CDR2 YYNGEE, per germline. V shed 5 bases and J shed 2 bases, with 17 bases lying between them. This CDR3 contains 15 residues. The DNA of the CDR3 is TGTGCCAGCAGTCCCGACAGCCACACTACCTACGAGCAGTACTTC. As protein: CASSPDSHTTYEQYF.

The rearrangement links TRBV7-8 to TRBJ2-3; either TRBD1 or TRBD2 may fit D (5 bases each). V lost 4 bases, J lost 3 bases, and 14 bases lay in between. The V gene's germline CDR1 is SGHVS and CDR2 FQNEAQ. The length of the CDR3 is 15 residues. The CDR3 DNA reads TGTGCCAGCAGCTCCGAACGGGGACCTACAGATACGCAGTATTTT. Translation: CASSSERGPTDTQYF.

This clone was observed a handful of times. V and J are TRBV29-1 and TRBJ2-1; TRBD1 matches 11 bases. There are 14 residues in the CDR3. The V segment lost 4 bases and the J segment 8 bases; nucleotides outside the gene matches: 7. CDR1 SQVTM and CDR2 ANQGSEA come from the germline V gene. CDR3 sequence (DNA): TGCAGCGTTGTTGGACAGGGGGCCAGGGATGAGCAGTTCTTC. Its translation is CSVVGQGARDEQFF.

The chain employs TRBV7-9 and TRBJ2-7; a weak D match, TRBD1 (8 bases). The CDR3 has 16 residues. In germline, CDR1 is SEHNR, CDR2 FQNEAQ (reference sequence). The V end lost 4 bases, the J end lost 4 bases, and 20 bases lay between the germline ends. Here the CDR3 DNA reads TGTGCCAGCAGCTCCGACAGGGGACTAACTCGGTACGAGCAGTACTTC. Residues: CASSSDRGLTRYEQYF.

The chain combines TRBV6-5 with TRBJ2-5; weak D call: TRBD1 (5 bases). Germline V CDR1 and CDR2: MNHEY, SVGAGI. The CDR3 spans 13 residues. V lost 4 bases and J 1 base, leaving 7 bases between the germline ends. DNA of the CDR3: TGTGCCAGCAGTTGGACATTCCAAGAGACCCAGTACTTC. It specifies CASSWTFQETQYF.

CDR3 nucleotide sequence: TGTGCCAGCAGCTTTGGGTCAGGGAACCAGCCCCAGCATTTT. Amino acids: CASSFGSGNQPQHF. The chain employs TRBV5-6 and TRBJ1-5; D possibly corresponds to TRBD1 (5 bases). V lost 2 bases and J lost 7, with 13 bases in between. Germline V gene sequence: CDR1 SGHDT, CDR2 YYEEEE. The CDR3 sequence is 14 residues long. The complete variable domain, with remaining parts taken from reference TRBV5-6 and TRBJ1-5, reads DAGVTQSPTHLIKTRGQQVTLRCSPKSGHDTVSWYQQALGQGPQFIFQYYEEEERQRGNFPDRFSGHQFPNYSSELNVNALLLGDSALYLCASSFGSGNQPQHFGDGTRLSIL.

The gene calls are TRBV7-2 and TRBJ2-5; no definite D call. The V and J ends lost 5 bases and 3 bases respectively, with 13 bases between them. The germline V gene encodes CDR1 SGHTA and CDR2 FQGNSA. The length of the CDR3 is 14 residues. The CDR3: CASSPWSAEETQYF. CDR3 DNA sequence: TGTGCCAGCAGCCCCTGGAGCGCCGAAGAGACCCAGTACTTC.